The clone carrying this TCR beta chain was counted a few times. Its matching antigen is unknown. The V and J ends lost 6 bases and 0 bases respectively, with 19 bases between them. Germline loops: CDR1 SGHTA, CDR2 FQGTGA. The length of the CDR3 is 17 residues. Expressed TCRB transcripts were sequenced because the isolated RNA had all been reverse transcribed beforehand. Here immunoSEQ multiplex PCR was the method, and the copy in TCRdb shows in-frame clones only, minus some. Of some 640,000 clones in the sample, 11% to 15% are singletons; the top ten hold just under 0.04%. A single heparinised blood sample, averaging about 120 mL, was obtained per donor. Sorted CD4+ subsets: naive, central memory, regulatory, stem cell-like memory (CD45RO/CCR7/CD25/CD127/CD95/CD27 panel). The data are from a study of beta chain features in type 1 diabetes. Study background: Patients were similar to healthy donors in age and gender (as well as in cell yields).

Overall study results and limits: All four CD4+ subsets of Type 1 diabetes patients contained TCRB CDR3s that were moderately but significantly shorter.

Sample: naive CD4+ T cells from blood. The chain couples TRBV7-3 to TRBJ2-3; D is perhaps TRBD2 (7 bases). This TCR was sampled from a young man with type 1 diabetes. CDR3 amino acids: CASSPPHRGASTDTQYF. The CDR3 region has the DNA TGTGCCAGCAGTCCACCCCATCGGGGGGCCAGCACAGATACGCAGTATTTT.